The sequence of this TCR beta chain was determined in a study of blood T cells in healthy people across ages (dated by TCRdb to the mid-2010s). The study in broad terms: In model experiments, template switching captured roughly one uniquely barcoded TCR beta cDNA molecule for every two T cells. The donors were split into four age groups: young (average about 15 years), middle-aged (roughly 39), aged (more than 60) and long-lived (roughly 80). For two donors (one aged 18 to 30 and one aged 80 or older), the study analyzed two additional independent replicas of 1 million unique cDNA reads from the same blood draw. Age-related changes in TCR beta repertoire diversity were measured in the study by deep sequencing normalized with unique cDNA molecular identifiers. To avoid experimental bias, donors of different ages were randomly spread across the sequencing lanes. Points the paper makes about the study in general: As age increased, observed TCR beta diversity per million T cells dropped in a roughly linear way, and a significant reduction was already evident by age 40. Estimates of total diversity from one million sequenced T cells were regarded as lower bounds and underestimates. Bulk unsorted PBMC profiling prevented conclusive comparison of naive and antigen-experienced compartments. A strong correlation was found between observed TCR beta diversity and the percentage of naive T cells measured by flow cytometry. Because the CMV infection status of the donors was unknown, age-related changes in expanded clonotypes may potentially have been confounded. Compared with the aged group, more naive CD4+ T cells, fewer expanded clones and increased TCR diversity were shown by the long-lived group, suggesting age selection.

The CDR3 holds 13 amino acids from the cysteine to the phenylalanine. Just CDR3 DNA is preserved here, 39 bases in frame from base 1. CDR1 and CDR2 are read off the germline V gene as MGHRA and YSYEKL. Library generation was performed with 5' RACE. Reads for this sample came from an Illumina HiSeq 2500. A second PCR of roughly 6 to 12 cycles was performed with a sample-barcoded 5' primer and a J-beta primer mix. A unique molecular identifier was introduced onto each TCR beta cDNA molecule by a template-switch 5' adaptor carrying 12 random nucleotides. Each sample yielded at least 2.5 million CDR3-containing paired-end reads. First-strand cDNA synthesis was performed from all RNA using the Mint cDNA synthesis kit, with priming by a TRBC-specific oligonucleotide. Following uracil-DNA glycosylase treatment, a first 18-cycle PCR with universal primers M1SS and BC2_uni_R was performed on all cDNA. Per the source publication's procedure: Each sample was normalized by randomly selecting 1 million high-quality reads, each carrying a distinct molecular identifier. Instead of being binned into consensus sequences, reads that shared molecular identifiers were thrown out. CDR3 identification, clonotype clustering and error correction used MiTCR with a Q25 quality threshold and the strictest error-elimination algorithm. A nonparametric unseen species model with Euler transformation was used to estimate a lower bound on total TCR beta diversity. In-frame beta chains were kept once TCRdb had trimmed the public reads at Q25 with fastp and called clones with MiXCR. Rows are unified per CDR3 protein, each entry keeping the most common DNA and genes. Clone size and V and J calls follow TCRdb, not the original study. This sample holds about 640,000 distinct CDR3 sequences; roughly 50% were observed only once. Clones ranked in the top ten supply approximately 40% of the sample.

A note on this clonotype: The antigen it binds to is not known. One end of the junction does not line up with germline, which may come from a read error.

Donors were about 36 systemically healthy Caucasian individuals from Russia aged roughly 6 to 90 years. Each donor gave about 9.7 milliliters of peripheral blood, drawn into EDTA-treated Vacutainer tubes. PBMCs were isolated by Ficoll-Paque density-gradient centrifugation, with at least 6 million obtained per sample. Total RNA was extracted from PBMCs with Trizol reagent, with at least 5.5 micrograms obtained per sample. Naive CD45RAhigh/CD27high T cell percentages were measured by flow cytometry on a PBMC aliquot from every donor. The sequenced material came from blood. This receptor was obtained from a man aged 55 to 70 in good health. The chain uses TRBV4-1 and TRBJ2-3; TRBD1 is possibly the D segment (5 matching bases). The DNA sequence is TGTGCCAGTAGGGGTCTTGGAACAGATACGCAGTATTTT. Its protein reads: CASRGLGTDTQYF.